These T cell receptor beta chains were read from a single sample in a study of cytomegalovirus exposure and HLA in healthy donors. TCRdb keeps only in-frame clones here, not all; method: immunoSEQ multiplex PCR. Across around 150,000 clones, the top ten clones capture 2.1% of the sample. The sample taken for sequencing was PBMCs. These receptors came from a young man in good health and CMV-seronegative. Each CDR3 is given with its conserved first and last residue. D genes are given only for firm matches.

length: 13; V: TRBV29-1; D: -; J: TRBJ2-7; CDR3: CSVVESTSYEQYF; DNA: TGCAGCGTTGTCGAGAGCACTTCCTACGAGCAGTACTTC
length: 15; V: TRBV7-3; D: TRBD1; J: TRBJ1-3; CDR3: CASSLTGTGANTIYF; DNA: TGTGCCAGCAGCTTAACCGGGACAGGGGCGAACACCATATATTTT
length: 13; V: TRBV30; D: TRBD1; J: TRBJ1-2; CDR3: CAWNRGTNYGYTF; DNA: TGTGCCTGGAACAGGGGTACCAACTATGGCTACACCTTC
length: 16; V: TRBV5-1; D: TRBD2; J: TRBJ2-1; CDR3: CASSSRTSGDYNEQFF; DNA: TGCGCCAGCAGCTCCCGGACTAGCGGGGATTACAATGAGCAGTTCTTC
length: 15; V: TRBV6-5; D: TRBD1; J: TRBJ1-5; CDR3: CASSQTGGPNQPQHF; DNA: TGTGCCAGCAGTCAGACAGGGGGTCCTAATCAGCCCCAGCATTTT
length: 16; V: TRBV10-1; D: TRBD2; J: TRBJ2-1; CDR3: CASSRGLAGYYNEQFF; DNA: TGCGCCAGCAGCCGGGGACTAGCGGGTTACTACAATGAGCAGTTCTTC
length: 15; V: TRBV9; D: TRBD1; J: TRBJ2-1; CDR3: CASSSGTGTYNEQFF; DNA: TGTGCCAGCAGCTCCGGGACAGGGACCTACAATGAGCAGTTCTTC
length: 15; V: TRBV5-4; D: -; J: TRBJ1-2; CDR3: CASSFPQQGNYGYTF; DNA: TGTGCCAGCAGCTTTCCCCAACAGGGAAACTATGGCTACACCTTC
length: 14; V: TRBV5-6; D: -; J: TRBJ1-2; CDR3: CASSLVDSNYGYTF; DNA: TGTGCCAGCAGCTTGGTTGACAGTAACTATGGCTACACCTTC
length: 16; V: TRBV6-1; D: -; J: TRBJ2-3; CDR3: CASSELRGAGTDTQYF; DNA: TGTGCCAGCAGTGAACTAAGGGGCGCCGGGACAGATACGCAGTATTTT